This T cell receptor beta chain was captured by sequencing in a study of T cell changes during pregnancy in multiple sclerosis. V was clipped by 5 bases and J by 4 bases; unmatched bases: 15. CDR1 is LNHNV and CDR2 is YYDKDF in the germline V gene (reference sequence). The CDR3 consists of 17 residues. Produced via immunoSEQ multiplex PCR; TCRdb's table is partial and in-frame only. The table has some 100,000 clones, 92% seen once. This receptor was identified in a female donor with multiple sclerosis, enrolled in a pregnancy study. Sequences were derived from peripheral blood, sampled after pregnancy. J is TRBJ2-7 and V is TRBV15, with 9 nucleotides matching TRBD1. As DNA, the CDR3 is TGTGCCACCAGCGAGTTCTTTCCCGGGACAGGGCTTTACGAGCAGTACTTC. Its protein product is CATSEFFPGTGLYEQYF. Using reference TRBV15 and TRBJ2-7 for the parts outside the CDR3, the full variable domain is DAMVIQNPRYQVTQFGKPVTLSCSQTLNHNVMYWYQQKSSQAPKLLFHYYDKDFNNEADTPDNFQSRRPNTSFCFLDIRSPGLGDTAMYLCATSEFFPGTGLYEQYFGPGTRLTVT.